This T cell receptor (beta chain) originates from a study of blood T cell repertoires in COVID-19. The wider study: The United States, Italy and Spain supplied acute and convalescent COVID-19 samples.

Cohort assignment relied on participant-reported clinical history. Recovered Cohort 3 donors showed two negative PCRs, clearance, or symptom resolution. The ends lost 0 bases at V and 9 bases at J; junction bases unmatched: 5. CDR3 length: 15 amino acids. The germline V gene encodes CDR1 SGHRS and CDR2 YFSETQ. Sequencing was performed with immunoSEQ multiplex PCR; in TCRdb, only in-frame clones are kept and a portion is missing. The table lists some 170,000 clones, more than 70% of them singletons. The rearrangement joins TRBV5-1 to TRBJ1-6; 8 bases fit TRBD1. The receptor's source is a man between 40 and 49 years old who had recovered from COVID-19. The sample taken for sequencing was PBMCs or T cells enriched from blood (not recorded which). CDR3 DNA sequence: TGCGCCAGCAGCTTGGACAGGGGGGGGAGTTCACCCCTCCACTTT. It is translated as CASSLDRGGSSPLHF.